A selection of T cell receptor beta chains follows, all from one sample in a study of response to subunit inactivated influenza vaccine. MiXCR was run by TCRdb on the RT-PCR reads, yielding one entry per CDR3 protein. The data hold 650,000 to 800,000 distinct CDR3 sequences, with around 13% observed a single time. The sequencing here drew on PBMCs from blood, taken 14 to 15 days before vaccination. Source of these receptors: a man over 45 who received an inactivated influenza vaccine. Each CDR3 is given with its conserved first and last residue. D genes are given only for firm matches. Rows may omit the clone size; those that give it use once, few, many or a size class.

d_call j_call clone_size v_call cdr3_nt cdr3_aa
NA TRBJ2-7 few TRBV7-2 TGTGCCAGCAGCTTTTACACCTATTACGAGCAGTACTTC CASSFYTYYEQYF
TRBD2 TRBJ2-1 NA TRBV15 TGTGCCACCAGCAGAGTAACGGGGGGGTTCGATGAGCAGTTCTTC CATSRVTGGFDEQFF
NA TRBJ1-2 few TRBV28 TGTGCCAGCAGTTCTTCCAGACTCCCCAACACCTTC CASSSSRLPNTF
NA TRBJ2-1 few TRBV20-1 TGCAGTGCTAGACAGACAAACTCCTACAATGAGCAGTTCTTC CSARQTNSYNEQFF
TRBD2 TRBJ2-7 many TRBV20-1 TGCAGTGCGATAGGAGGCGGGGGACGTCGGACCTACGAGCAGTACTTC CSAIGGGGRRTYEQYF
NA TRBJ1-1 many TRBV20-1 TGCAGTGCTAGAGGCCTAGCTACCCTCCGAGCTTTCTTT CSARGLATLRAFF
NA TRBJ2-1 NA TRBV14 TGTGCCAGCACCGAGGGTATATTTCACAATGAGCAGTTCTTC CASTEGIFHNEQFF
NA TRBJ2-1 NA TRBV4-1 TGCGCCAGCAGCCAATTCGGCTACAATGAGCAGTTCTTC CASSQFGYNEQFF
NA TRBJ1-2 NA TRBV3-1 TGTGCCAGCAGCCCGTCAGGGGCGCGGGGCTACACCTTC CASSPSGARGYTF
NA TRBJ2-2 few TRBV15 TGTGCCACCAGACAAGAACAGGGAGCTAACACCGGGGAGCTGTTTTTT CATRQEQGANTGELFF
NA TRBJ2-5 many TRBV20-1 TGCAGTGCTAGAGGGTTCCAAGAGACCCAGTACTTC CSARGFQETQYF
TRBD1 TRBJ1-4 few TRBV12-3/TRBV12-4 TGTGCCAGCAGTATCAGACAGGGGGCGAGTGAAAAACTGTTTTTT CASSIRQGASEKLFF
TRBD1 TRBJ2-1 NA TRBV9 TGTGCCAGCAGCGCCTGGGCCGGGACAGCATACAATGAGCAGTTCTTC CASSAWAGTAYNEQFF
NA TRBJ1-1 NA TRBV5-1 TGCGCCAGCTTCGAGGGCAGCCAGAACACTGAAGCTTTCTTT CASFEGSQNTEAFF
NA TRBJ2-3 few TRBV2 TGTGCCAGCAGTGAAGTTTTGGCGCAGCGAAATACGCAGTATTTT CASSEVLAQRNTQYF
NA TRBJ2-5 NA TRBV7-2 TGTGCCAGCAGCAAAACGAGAGCCGGCCGCGCGGGAGAGACCCAGTACTTC CASSKTRAGRAGETQYF
NA TRBJ2-5 NA TRBV28 TGTGCCAGCAGTTTAGGTACAGAGATTCAAGAGACCCAGTACTTC CASSLGTEIQETQYF
NA TRBJ1-1 NA TRBV5-6 TGTGCCAGCAGCTCCTTTTCAGGGGTTCCTGAAGCTTTCTTT CASSSFSGVPEAFF
NA TRBJ2-7 NA TRBV12-3/TRBV12-4 TGTGCCAGCAGCTCAAGGACCTCATCCTACGAGCAGTACTTC CASSSRTSSYEQYF